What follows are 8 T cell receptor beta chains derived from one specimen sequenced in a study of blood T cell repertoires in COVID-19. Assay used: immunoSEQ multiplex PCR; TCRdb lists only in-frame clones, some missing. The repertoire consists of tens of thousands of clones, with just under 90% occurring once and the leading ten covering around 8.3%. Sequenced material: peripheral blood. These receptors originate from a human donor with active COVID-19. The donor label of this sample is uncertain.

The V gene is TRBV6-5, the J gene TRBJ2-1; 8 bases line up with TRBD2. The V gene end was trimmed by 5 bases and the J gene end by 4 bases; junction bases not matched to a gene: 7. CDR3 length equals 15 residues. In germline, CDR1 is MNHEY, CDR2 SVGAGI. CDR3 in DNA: TGTGCCAGCAGTAGACTAGCGCTGGGATACAATGAGCAGTTCTTC. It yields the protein CASSRLALGYNEQFF.

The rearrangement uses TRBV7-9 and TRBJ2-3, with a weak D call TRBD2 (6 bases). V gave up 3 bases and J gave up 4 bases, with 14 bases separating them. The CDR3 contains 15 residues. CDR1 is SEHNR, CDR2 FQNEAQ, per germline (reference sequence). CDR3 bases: TGTGCCAGCAGCTTTAGCCTAGCGACCTCAGATACGCAGTATTTT. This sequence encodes CASSFSLATSDTQYF.

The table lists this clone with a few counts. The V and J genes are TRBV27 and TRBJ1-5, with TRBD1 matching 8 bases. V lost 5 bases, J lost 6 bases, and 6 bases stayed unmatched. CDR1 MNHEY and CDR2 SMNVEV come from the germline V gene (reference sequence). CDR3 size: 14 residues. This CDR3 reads CASSLQGAVQPQHF. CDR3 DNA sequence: TGTGCCAGCAGTCTTCAGGGGGCAGTTCAGCCCCAGCATTTT.

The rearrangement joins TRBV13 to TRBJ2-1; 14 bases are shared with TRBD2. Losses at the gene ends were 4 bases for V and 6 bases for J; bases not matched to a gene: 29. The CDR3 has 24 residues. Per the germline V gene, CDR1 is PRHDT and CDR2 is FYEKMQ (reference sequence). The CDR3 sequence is CASSSPPGTGFSLGTSGSFNEQFF. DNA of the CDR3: TGTGCCAGCAGCTCCCCCCCCGGGACAGGGTTCTCTCTAGGGACTAGCGGGAGCTTCAATGAGCAGTTCTTC.

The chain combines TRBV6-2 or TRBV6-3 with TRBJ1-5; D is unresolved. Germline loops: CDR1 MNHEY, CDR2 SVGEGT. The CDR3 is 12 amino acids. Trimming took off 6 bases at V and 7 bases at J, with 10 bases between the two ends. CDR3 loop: CASSSPSQPQHF. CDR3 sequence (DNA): TGTGCCAGCAGCTCCCCATCACAGCCCCAGCATTTT.

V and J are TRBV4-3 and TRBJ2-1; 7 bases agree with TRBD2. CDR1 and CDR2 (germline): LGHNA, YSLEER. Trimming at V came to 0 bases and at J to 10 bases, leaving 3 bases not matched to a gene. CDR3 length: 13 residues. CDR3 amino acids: CASSQDRGGEQFF. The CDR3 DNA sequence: TGCGCCAGCAGCCAAGATCGGGGAGGGGAGCAGTTCTTC.

The CDR3 DNA is TGTGCCAGCAGTTACTCGAAGCTAGCGGCCTACAATGAGCAGTTCTTC. Translated, it gives CASSYSKLAAYNEQFF. This chain connects TRBV6-5 to TRBJ2-1; 7 bases line up with TRBD2. Germline assignment: CDR1 MNHEY and CDR2 SVGAGI. The J segment lost 2 bases and the V segment lost 0 bases, leaving 4 bases of the junction unmatched. There are 16 residues in the CDR3.

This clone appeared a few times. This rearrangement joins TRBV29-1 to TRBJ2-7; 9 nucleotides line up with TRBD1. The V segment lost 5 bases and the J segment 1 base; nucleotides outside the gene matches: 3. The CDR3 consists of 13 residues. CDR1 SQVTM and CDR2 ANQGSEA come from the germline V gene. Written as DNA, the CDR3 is TGCAGCGTTATACAGGGGGCGTCCTACGAGCAGTACTTC. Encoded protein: CSVIQGASYEQYF.